A selection of T cell receptor beta chains follows, all from one sample in a study of spatial heterogeneity in lung cancer. MiXCR, applied by TCRdb to the 5' RACE reads, yields one record per CDR3 protein. This sample has just under 95,000 distinct CDR3 sequences; roughly 12% occur once, and the top ten carry about 38%. The source material was PBMCs, sampled at surgery. These receptors were obtained from a male donor with early-stage non-small cell lung cancer. Each CDR3 is given with its conserved first and last residue. A D gene is named only where the DNA matches it firmly. Size tells how often a clone was seen (once, few, many) or the class of an expanded clone, and some rows leave it out.

clone size	D gene	V gene	J gene	CDR3 DNA	CDR3 protein
-	TRBD2	TRBV7-2	TRBJ2-4	TGTGCCAGCAGCAGCATGGCTAGCGGGAGGGGACTAGCCAAAAACATTCAGTACTTC	CASSSMASGRGLAKNIQYF
few	-	TRBV10-3	TRBJ2-2	TGTGCCATCAAATCCACAAACACCGGGGAGCTGTTTTTT	CAIKSTNTGELFF
-	TRBD1	TRBV12-3/TRBV12-4	TRBJ2-3	TGTGCCAGCAGTGAAGACAGGGCGTGGACAGATACGCAGTATTTT	CASSEDRAWTDTQYF
many	-	TRBV9	TRBJ1-5	TGTGCCAGCAGCGTAGCAGGTGGCAATCAGCCCCAGCATTTT	CASSVAGGNQPQHF
-	-	TRBV20-1	TRBJ1-5	TGCAGTGCTAGGGACCCGGTCAGCAATCAGCCCCAGCATTTT	CSARDPVSNQPQHF
many	-	TRBV29-1	TRBJ2-3	TGCAGCGTGGACCGACTTGCCCCCGGGGGTACGCAGTATTTT	CSVDRLAPGGTQYF
few	TRBD1	TRBV7-9	TRBJ2-6	TGTGCCAGCAGCTCCCTTTTCAACTGGGACAGGGGCACCCTCGACGTCCTGACTTTC	CASSSLFNWDRGTLDVLTF
few	-	TRBV6-5	TRBJ2-1	TGTGCCAGCAGTTACTCCGAGCGCCGTAATGAGCAGTTCTTC	CASSYSERRNEQFF
few	TRBD2	TRBV28	TRBJ2-1	TGTGCCAGCAGTTTACTAGCGGGAGGGGTCGCCTACAATGAGCAGTTCTTC	CASSLLAGGVAYNEQFF
few	-	TRBV20-1	TRBJ2-3	TGCAGTGCGCCCACTAGCACAGATACGCAGTATTTT	CSAPTSTDTQYF
few	TRBD1	TRBV19	TRBJ2-1	TGTGCCAGTAGTATCCCACAGGGGACCTACAATGAGCAGTTCTTC	CASSIPQGTYNEQFF
-	-	TRBV7-9	TRBJ2-7	TGTGCCAGCAGCTCTAGGGAGGGGGCTGACGAGCAGTACTTC	CASSSREGADEQYF
-	-	TRBV11-2	TRBJ1-5	TGTGCCAGCAGCCTACAGGGCGGGCAGCCCCAGCATTTT	CASSLQGGQPQHF
many	TRBD2	TRBV7-2	TRBJ2-3	TGTGCCAGCAGCTTAAAAGCGAGCGGGGTAGATACGCAGTATTTT	CASSLKASGVDTQYF
many	-	TRBV7-3	TRBJ2-6	TGTGCCAGCAGCTTAACTAGCTCTGGGGCCAACGTCCTGACTTTC	CASSLTSSGANVLTF
few	TRBD2	TRBV20-1	TRBJ2-6	TGCAGTGCTCCACAAGCGGGAGAGACCGGGGCCAACGTCCTGACTTTC	CSAPQAGETGANVLTF
few	-	TRBV27	TRBJ2-3	TGTGCCAGCAGGCCTCGACTCGCCACAGATACGCAGTATTTT	CASRPRLATDTQYF
-	TRBD2	TRBV20-1	TRBJ2-7	TGCAGTGCTAGTACGGGAGGAGTAAACGAGCAGTACTTC	CSASTGGVNEQYF
-	-	TRBV5-1	TRBJ2-2	TGCGCCAGCAGCTTGGCCGCGTTCGCCGGGGAGCTGTTTTTT	CASSLAAFAGELFF
many	-	TRBV10-2	TRBJ2-1	TGCGCCAGCAGTTTGACTGCAAATGAGCAGTTCTTC	CASSLTANEQFF
-	-	TRBV19	TRBJ1-2	TGTGCCAGTAGTATCGGCGGAAGATCTTATGGCTACACCTTC	CASSIGGRSYGYTF
few	-	TRBV30	TRBJ2-7	TGTGCCTGGCAAGAAGGGGCCTACGAGCAGTACTTC	CAWQEGAYEQYF
few	TRBD2	TRBV6-1	TRBJ2-1	TGTGCCAGCAGTGAACGTTCTTCTAGCGGGGAGGGACTGTTCTTC	CASSERSSSGEGLFF
-	TRBD2	TRBV19	TRBJ2-1	TGTGCCAGTAGCCCTCCCACGGCGGGGGGGGACAATGAGCAGTTCTTC	CASSPPTAGGDNEQFF
-	-	TRBV4-1	TRBJ2-7	TGCGCCAGCAGCCAAGATCTGGCCGGTTACAAAGGCTCCTACGAGCAGTACTTC	CASSQDLAGYKGSYEQYF
-	TRBD2	TRBV10-3	TRBJ2-7	TGTGCCATCAGTGACCTAGGGACTAGCGGGAGGGCTTGGGAGCAGTACTTC	CAISDLGTSGRAWEQYF
-	-	TRBV6-2/TRBV6-3	TRBJ2-2	TGTGCCAGCAGTCGTCGAAACACCGGGGAGCTGTTTTTT	CASSRRNTGELFF
many	-	TRBV7-9	TRBJ1-5	TGTGCCAGCAGCTTAAGCACGGGGGTGACGCAGCCCCAGCATTTT	CASSLSTGVTQPQHF
-	TRBD1	TRBV12-3/TRBV12-4	TRBJ1-5	TGTGCCAGCAGTTTGATGGGACAGGTACATTTT	CASSLMGQVHF
few	TRBD1	TRBV18	TRBJ2-1	TGTGCCAGCTCACCCCAGGGGGTAGGCGATGAGCAGTTCTTC	CASSPQGVGDEQFF
few	TRBD1	TRBV6-2/TRBV6-3	TRBJ2-5	TGTGCCAGCAGCCTAGGGACAGAGGTAAAAGAGACCCAGTACTTC	CASSLGTEVKETQYF
-	-	TRBV7-9	TRBJ2-5	TGTGCCAGCAGCGTAGCTGCTAGCGCCTCCGGGGAGACCCAGTACTTC	CASSVAASASGETQYF
many	TRBD2	TRBV7-2	TRBJ2-3	TGTGCCAGCAGCTCCCCGACTAGCAGCGCAGATACGCAGTATTTT	CASSSPTSSADTQYF
-	-	TRBV7-2	TRBJ2-1	TGTGCCAGCAGCTCGGACAGAATCAATGAGCAGTTCTTC	CASSSDRINEQFF
medium-sized	-	TRBV7-9	TRBJ2-1	TGTGCCAGCAGCCTTCTGGGCACCCCTTCTGATGAGCAGTTCTTC	CASSLLGTPSDEQFF
-	TRBD1	TRBV4-3	TRBJ2-6	TGCGCCAGCAGCCTAGCCGGGACAGGGCGTAGCTCTGGGGCCAACGTCCTGACTTTC	CASSLAGTGRSSGANVLTF
few	TRBD1	TRBV5-1	TRBJ2-7	TGCGCCAGCCGGACAGGATCCAGCACCTACGAGCAGTACTTC	CASRTGSSTYEQYF
few	-	TRBV15	TRBJ2-3	TGTGCCACCAGCAGAGATCGCCAGGGAGATACGCAGTATTTT	CATSRDRQGDTQYF
few	-	TRBV7-3	TRBJ1-2	TGTGCCAGCAGCATTCTAGGGGGTCAGGGGAACTATGGCTACACCTTC	CASSILGGQGNYGYTF
many	TRBD2	TRBV7-2	TRBJ2-2	TGTGCCAGCAGCTTAGGCGGGAGCTCCGGGGAGCTGTTTTTT	CASSLGGSSGELFF
many	-	TRBV21-1	TRBJ2-3	TGTGCCAGCAGCAAAGTAGATGAAAGGGAGGGGGGCCCAGATACGCAGTATTTT	CASSKVDEREGGPDTQYF
few	-	TRBV5-4	TRBJ1-6	TGTGCCAGCAGCTGGACCGCCCCGGGGTTAAAGTCACCCCTCCACTTT	CASSWTAPGLKSPLHF
few	-	TRBV4-2	TRBJ1-1	TGTGCCAGCAGCCCCCCGGGGGGGAAGGGTGAAGCTTTCTTT	CASSPPGGKGEAFF
-	TRBD2	TRBV28	TRBJ2-1	TGTGCCAGCAGGTCTAGCGGGAGTTGGTATGAGCAGTTCTTC	CASRSSGSWYEQFF
few	TRBD2	TRBV19	TRBJ2-7	TGTGCCAGTAGTATCACTAGCGGGGTCCTGAGCTCCTACGAGCAGTACTTC	CASSITSGVLSSYEQYF
few	TRBD1	TRBV7-2	TRBJ1-2	TGTGCCAGCAGCCCAGGGGGGACTAACTATGGCTACACCTTC	CASSPGGTNYGYTF
-	-	TRBV7-2	TRBJ2-7	TGTGCCAGCAGCTTAGGGGAGAGCCTCGAGCAGTACTTC	CASSLGESLEQYF
many	-	TRBV29-1	TRBJ1-2	TGCAGCGTTGTCCCAGGGAACTATGGCTACACCTTC	CSVVPGNYGYTF
few	TRBD1	TRBV20-1	TRBJ2-7	TGCAGTGCCCCGGGACAGGGGGACTACGAGCAGTACTTC	CSAPGQGDYEQYF
-	TRBD2	TRBV5-1	TRBJ2-1	TGCGCCAGCAGCCCCGGGACTAGCGGGGGGTTTGAGCAGTTCTTC	CASSPGTSGGFEQFF
-	TRBD2	TRBV9	TRBJ2-7	TGTGCCAGCAGCGTAGGGGAGACTAGCGGGATACGGCAGTACTTC	CASSVGETSGIRQYF
-	-	TRBV7-8	TRBJ2-6	TGTGCCAGCAGCCGTTTAGGCTCGGGAACTGGGGCCAACGTCCTGACTTTC	CASSRLGSGTGANVLTF
few	TRBD1	TRBV2	TRBJ1-2	TGTGCCAGCAGGGCAGACAGGGGGCAGTTGGGCTATGGCTACACCTTC	CASRADRGQLGYGYTF
-	TRBD1	TRBV20-1	TRBJ1-2	TGCAGTGCTGATCCGGGACAGAAATCTTATGGCTACACCTTC	CSADPGQKSYGYTF
few	-	TRBV20-1	TRBJ1-4	TGCAGTGCTAGATGGGGAATCAATGAAAAACTGTTTTTT	CSARWGINEKLFF